The entry that follows covers one T cell receptor (beta chain) sequence. As yet, its antigen is unknown. The data derive from a study of response to subunit inactivated influenza vaccine. Study-level results: Authors suggested that a seasonal influenza vaccination recruits few new T cells each time.

The germline V and J ends were trimmed by 4 bases and 4 bases, with 20 bases remaining between them. The CDR3 sequence is 17 residues long. Looked up from germline, CDR1 is MNHNS and CDR2 is SASEGT. TCRdb analysed the RT-PCR reads with MiXCR anew, one entry per CDR3 protein. The sample has fewer than 800,000 distinct CDR3 sequences, more than 15% seen once; the top ten hold around a tenth. The chain has TRBV6-1 and TRBJ2-1; D is ambiguous. This material consisted of PBMCs from blood, taken approximately 12 days after vaccination. This TCR was sampled from a man aged 50-59 years who received an inactivated influenza vaccine. The CDR3 DNA reads as TGTGCCAGCAGTGGGGTTTCAGGCGCGAACCCTTACAATGAGCAGTTCTTC. Its translation: CASSGVSGANPYNEQFF.